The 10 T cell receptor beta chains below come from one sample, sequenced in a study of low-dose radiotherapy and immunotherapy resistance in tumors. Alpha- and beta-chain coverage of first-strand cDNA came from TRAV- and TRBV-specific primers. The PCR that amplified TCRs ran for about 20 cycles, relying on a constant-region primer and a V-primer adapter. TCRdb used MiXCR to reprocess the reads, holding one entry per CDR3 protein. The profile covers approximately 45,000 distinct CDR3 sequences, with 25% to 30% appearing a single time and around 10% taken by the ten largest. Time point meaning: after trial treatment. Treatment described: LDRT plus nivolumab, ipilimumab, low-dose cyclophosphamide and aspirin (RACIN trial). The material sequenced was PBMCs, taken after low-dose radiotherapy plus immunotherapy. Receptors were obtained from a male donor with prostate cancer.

This CDR3 is CSVSQGMGEKLFF. CDR3 DNA: TGCAGCGTTTCACAGGGGATGGGTGAAAAACTGTTTTTT. This chain uses TRBV29-1 with TRBJ1-4, with 7 bases lining up with TRBD1. J gave up 7 bases and V 5 bases, and 7 bases lay outside the gene matches. The CDR3 runs to 13 residues. CDR1 SQVTM and CDR2 ANQGSEA come from the germline V gene.

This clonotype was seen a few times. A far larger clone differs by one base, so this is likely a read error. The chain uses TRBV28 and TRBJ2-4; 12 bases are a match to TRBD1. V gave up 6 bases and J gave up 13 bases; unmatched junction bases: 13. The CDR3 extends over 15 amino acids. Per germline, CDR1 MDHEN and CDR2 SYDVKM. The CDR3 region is CASSLAGTGGGEQYF. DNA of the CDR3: TGTGCCAGCAGCCTCGCCGGGACAGGGGGCGGTGAGCAGTACTTC.

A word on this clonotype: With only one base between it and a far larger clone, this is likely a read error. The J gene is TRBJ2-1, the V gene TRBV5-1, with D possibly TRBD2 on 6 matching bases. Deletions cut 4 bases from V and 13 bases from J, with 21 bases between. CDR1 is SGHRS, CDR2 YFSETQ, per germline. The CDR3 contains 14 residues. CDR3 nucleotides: TGCGCCAGCAGCAATACGGAGGGCGGGAACATTCAGTTCTTC. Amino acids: CASSNTEGGNIQFF.

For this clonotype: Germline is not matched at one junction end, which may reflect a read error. The CDR3 sequence: CSVRRLGANVMTF. The CDR3 region has the DNA TGCAGCGTCCGACGACTTGGGGCCAACGTCATGACTTTC. The chain combines TRBV29-1 with TRBJ2-6; weak D call: TRBD1 (5 bases). Looked up from germline, CDR1 is SQVTM and CDR2 is ANQGSEA. The CDR3 runs 13 residues.

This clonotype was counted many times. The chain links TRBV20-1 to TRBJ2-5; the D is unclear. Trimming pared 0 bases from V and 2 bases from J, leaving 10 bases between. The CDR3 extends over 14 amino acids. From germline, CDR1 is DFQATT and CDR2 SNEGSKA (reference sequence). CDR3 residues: CSARDRLKQETQYF. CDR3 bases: TGCAGTGCTAGAGACAGGTTAAAGCAAGAGACCCAGTACTTC.

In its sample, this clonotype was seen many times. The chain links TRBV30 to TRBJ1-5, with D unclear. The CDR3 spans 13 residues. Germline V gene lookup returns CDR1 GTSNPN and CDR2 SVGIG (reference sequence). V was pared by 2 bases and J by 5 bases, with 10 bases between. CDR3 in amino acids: CAWSLLQDQPQHF. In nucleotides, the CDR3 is TGTGCCTGGAGTCTACTCCAGGATCAGCCCCAGCATTTT.

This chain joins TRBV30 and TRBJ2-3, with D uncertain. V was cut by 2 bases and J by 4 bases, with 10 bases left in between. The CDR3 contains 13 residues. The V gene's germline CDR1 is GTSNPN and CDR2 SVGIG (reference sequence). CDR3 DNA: TGTGCCTGGAGTCTTGCCCGGTCAGATACGCAGTATTTT. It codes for CAWSLARSDTQYF.

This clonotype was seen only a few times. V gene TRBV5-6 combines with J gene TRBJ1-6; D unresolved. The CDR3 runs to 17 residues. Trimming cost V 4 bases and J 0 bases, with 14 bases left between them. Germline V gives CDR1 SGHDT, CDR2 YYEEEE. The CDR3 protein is CASSEGTAGSYNSPLHF. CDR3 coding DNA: TGTGCCAGCAGCGAGGGAACTGCCGGCTCCTATAATTCACCCCTCCACTTT.

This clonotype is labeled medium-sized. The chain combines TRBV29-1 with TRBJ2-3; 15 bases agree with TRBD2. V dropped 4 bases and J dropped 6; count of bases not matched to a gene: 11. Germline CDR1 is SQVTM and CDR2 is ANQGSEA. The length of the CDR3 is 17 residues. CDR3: CSVAGSGTSGGPDTQYF. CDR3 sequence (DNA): TGCAGCGTTGCTGGGTCCGGGACTAGCGGGGGGCCTGATACGCAGTATTTT.

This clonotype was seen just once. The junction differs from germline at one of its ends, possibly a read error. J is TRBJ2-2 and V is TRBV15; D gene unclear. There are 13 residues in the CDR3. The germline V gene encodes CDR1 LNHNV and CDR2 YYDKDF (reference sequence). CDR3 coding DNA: TGTGCCACCAGCTGGGGATCCACCGTGGAGCTGTTTTTT. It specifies CATSWGSTVELFF.